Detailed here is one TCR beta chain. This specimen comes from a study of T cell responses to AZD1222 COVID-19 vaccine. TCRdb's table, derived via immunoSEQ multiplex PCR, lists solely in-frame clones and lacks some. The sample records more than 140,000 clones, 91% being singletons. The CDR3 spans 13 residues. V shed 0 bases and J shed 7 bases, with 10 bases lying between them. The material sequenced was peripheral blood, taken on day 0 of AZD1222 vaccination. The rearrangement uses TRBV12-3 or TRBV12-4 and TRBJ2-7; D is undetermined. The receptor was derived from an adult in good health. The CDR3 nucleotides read TGTGCCAGCAGTTTAGCGCGGCATATTGAGCAGTACTTC. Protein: CASSLARHIEQYF.